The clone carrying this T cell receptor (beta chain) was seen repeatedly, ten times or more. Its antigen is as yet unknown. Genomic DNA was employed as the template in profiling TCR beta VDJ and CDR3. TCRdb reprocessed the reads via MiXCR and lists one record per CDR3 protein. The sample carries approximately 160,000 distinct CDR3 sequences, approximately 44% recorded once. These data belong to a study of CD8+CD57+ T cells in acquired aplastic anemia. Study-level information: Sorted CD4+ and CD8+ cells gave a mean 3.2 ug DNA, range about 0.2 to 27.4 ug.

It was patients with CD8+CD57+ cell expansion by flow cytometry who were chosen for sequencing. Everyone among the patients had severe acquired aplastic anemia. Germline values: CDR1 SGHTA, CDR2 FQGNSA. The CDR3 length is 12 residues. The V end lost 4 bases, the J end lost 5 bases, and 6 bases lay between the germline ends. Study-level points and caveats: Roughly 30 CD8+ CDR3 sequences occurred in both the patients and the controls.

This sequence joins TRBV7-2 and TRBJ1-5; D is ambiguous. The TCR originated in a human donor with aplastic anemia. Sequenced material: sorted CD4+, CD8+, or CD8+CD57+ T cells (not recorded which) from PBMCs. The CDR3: CASSSPDQPQHF. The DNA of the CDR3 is TGTGCCAGCAGCTCACCGGATCAGCCCCAGCATTTT.